This TCR beta chain was obtained from a study of cytomegalovirus exposure and HLA in healthy donors. This CDR3 is 13 amino acids long. In germline, CDR1 is SGHAT, CDR2 FQNNGV. V shed 4 bases and J shed 5 bases, with 12 bases lying between them. Produced via immunoSEQ multiplex PCR; TCRdb's table is partial and in-frame only. The profile shows hundreds of thousands of clones, approximately 83% of them singletons. Study-level results: Despite most TCR sequences being rare, some public TCRs occurred in many donors.

The count of this clone is one. Its antigen is not identified. The rearrangement uses TRBV11-2 and TRBJ2-7; D perhaps matches TRBD2 (5 bases). The receptor's source is a woman aged 25 to 39 in good health and CMV-seropositive. The source material was PBMCs. CDR3 protein: CASSSKPGDEQYF. The CDR3 region has the DNA TGTGCCAGCAGCTCGAAACCCGGGGACGAGCAGTACTTC.